These 26 T cell receptor beta chains were all obtained from the same sample, sequenced in a study of cytomegalovirus exposure and HLA in healthy donors (dated by TCRdb to between 2016 and 2019). The library was generated by the immunoSEQ multiplex PCR assay. For the multiplex PCR, a mixture combining 60 forward primers for TCR Vbeta segments and 13 reverse primers for TCR Jbeta segments was used. What TCRdb holds here is the immuneACCESS table cut down to in-frame rearrangements. Part of the clones is not present; checked against another copy, under half of the missing clones reflect an unresolved V gene, and the others are unexplained. Present in this sample are about 120,000 clones, 75% to 90% of which were seen just once. The ten top clones hold 8.9% of the sample. The specimen was PBMCs. The receptors were sampled from a man aged 25-45 years in good health and CMV-seropositive.

Only one count was recorded for this clone. This chain joins TRBV4-1 and TRBJ1-5; no clear D. The V and J ends lost 4 bases and 3 bases respectively, with 13 bases between them. The CDR3 runs 15 residues. Germline CDR1 reads MGHRA; CDR2 reads YSYEKL. The CDR3 region has the DNA TGCGCCAGCAGCCCTATCGACGGAGCCAATCAGCCCCAGCATTTT. Protein sequence: CASSPIDGANQPQHF.

J is TRBJ2-1 and V is TRBV9; 10 nucleotides agree with TRBD1. The CDR3 has 16 amino acids. Germline CDR1 SGDLS, CDR2 YYNGEE. Trimming removed 0 bases from V and 9 bases from J; junction bases left unmatched: 9. The DNA of the CDR3 is TGTGCCAGCAGCGTAGCTCTCGGGGGACAGGGGACTGAGCAGTTCTTC. This codes for CASSVALGGQGTEQFF. Based on the CDR3 plus reference TRBV9 and TRBJ2-1, the full variable domain is DSGVTQTPKHLITATGQRVTLRCSPRSGDLSVYWYQQSLDQGLQFLIQYYNGEERAKGNILERFSAQQFPDLHSELNLSSLELGDSALYFCASSVALGGQGTEQFFGPGTRLTVL.

The chain uses TRBV5-1 and TRBJ2-5; tentative D call: TRBD2 (5 bases). Trimming took off 4 bases at V and 4 bases at J, with 11 bases between the two ends. This CDR3 has 13 amino acids. Germline V lookup: CDR1 SGHRS, CDR2 YFSETQ. The CDR3 here is CASSILEGETQYF. CDR3 DNA: TGCGCCAGCAGCATACTAGAGGGAGAGACCCAGTACTTC.

The J gene is TRBJ1-2, the V gene TRBV2; 10 nucleotides align to TRBD1. The CDR3 totals 12 residues. Per the germline V gene, CDR1 is SNHLY and CDR2 is FYNNEI. J was trimmed by 8 bases and V by 6 bases; bases with no gene match: 3. The CDR3 DNA follows: TGTGCCAGCAGGGGACAGGGGAAGGGCTACACCTTC. Translating gives CASRGQGKGYTF.

The rearrangement links TRBV6-6 to TRBJ1-6, with D possibly being TRBD1 (6 bases). V dropped 0 bases and J dropped 5 bases, with 8 bases sitting between them. CDR3 length equals 15 residues. The V gene's germline CDR1 is MNHNY and CDR2 SVGAGI (reference sequence). Here the CDR3 DNA reads TGTGCCAGCAGTTACTCCCGACAGGATAATTCACCCCTCCACTTT. It encodes CASSYSRQDNSPLHF.

The chain carries TRBV15 and TRBJ2-7; D is possibly TRBD1 (5 bases). The V and J ends lost 3 bases and 2 bases respectively, with 11 bases between them. This CDR3 is 14 amino acids long. Germline CDR1 reads LNHNV; CDR2 reads YYDKDF (reference sequence). DNA of the CDR3: TGTGCCACCAGCAGCAGAGACAGAGCCTACGAGCAGTACTTC. Translated: CATSSRDRAYEQYF.

The V call is TRBV6-6, the J call TRBJ2-1, with a tentative D call TRBD1 (6 bases). V was clipped by 5 bases and J by 8 bases, with 16 bases between them. The CDR3 sequence is 14 residues long. CDR1 MNHNY and CDR2 SVGAGI come from the germline V gene (reference sequence). The CDR3 protein is CASSTRDKIHEQFF. CDR3 in DNA: TGTGCCAGCAGTACACGGGACAAGATCCATGAGCAGTTCTTC.

This chain uses TRBV5-1 with TRBJ2-7, with 14 bases aligning to TRBD2. The CDR3 contains 16 residues. CDR1 and CDR2 from the germline V gene are SGHRS and YFSETQ. V was clipped by 0 bases and J by 4 bases; unmatched bases: 3. The CDR3 reads CASSLGLAGGFYEQYF. The CDR3 region has the DNA TGCGCCAGCAGCTTGGGACTAGCGGGGGGGTTTTACGAGCAGTACTTC.

The genes are TRBV9 and TRBJ2-7; perhaps TRBD1 as D (5 bases). With 4 bases removed from V and 0 bases from J, the gap between germline ends came to 14 bases. CDR3 length equals 15 residues. Germline assignment: CDR1 SGDLS and CDR2 YYNGEE. The CDR3 DNA reads TGTGCCAGCAGCCCAGGGTTGAATAGCTCCTACGAGCAGTACTTC. Translated: CASSPGLNSSYEQYF.

The chain has TRBV6-5 and TRBJ1-1, with D possibly being TRBD1 (5 bases). Looked up from germline, CDR1 is MNHEY and CDR2 is SVGAGI. The length of the CDR3 is 15 residues. V was pared by 7 bases and J by 3 bases, with 18 bases between. CDR3 in amino acids: CASIIPRGTHTEAFF. Here the CDR3 DNA reads TGTGCCAGCATTATCCCTAGAGGGACTCACACTGAAGCTTTCTTT.

The gene calls are TRBV28 and TRBJ2-5; TRBD1 aligns across 7 bases. Germline V CDR1 and CDR2: MDHEN, SYDVKM. With V trimmed by 4 bases and J by 5 bases, 7 bases remained unmatched. This CDR3 region has 14 residues. The CDR3 loop reads CASSSTGISETQYF. The CDR3 DNA follows: TGTGCCAGCAGTTCGACAGGGATTTCTGAGACCCAGTACTTC.

The sample holds one count of this clone. The chain is built from TRBV5-6 and TRBJ1-2; tentative D call: TRBD1 (5 bases). Trimming cost V 7 bases and J 8 bases, with 21 bases left between them. Germline V gene data show CDR1 as SGHDT and CDR2 as YYEEEE. The CDR3 runs to 14 residues. The CDR3 spells CASPWTGEVNGYTF. CDR3 DNA sequence: TGTGCCAGCCCTTGGACGGGGGAGGTAAACGGCTACACCTTC.

The rearrangement uses TRBV15 and TRBJ2-1; TRBD1 might be the D (6 bases). V lost 3 bases and J 12 bases, leaving 21 bases between the germline ends. This CDR3 spans 15 amino acids. Germline V gives CDR1 LNHNV, CDR2 YYDKDF (reference sequence). The CDR3 reads CATSSLRDKRWGQFF. CDR3 DNA sequence: TGTGCCACCAGCAGTCTCCGGGACAAGCGTTGGGGGCAGTTCTTC.

The gene calls are TRBV4-1 and TRBJ1-5; maybe TRBD1 (6 bases). The CDR3 totals 15 residues. From germline, CDR1 is MGHRA and CDR2 YSYEKL. V lost 1 base to trimming and J lost 7 bases, with 14 bases between them. The CDR3 DNA is TGCGCCAGCAGCCAAGCTCAACAGGGCTTCCAGCCCCAGCATTTT. It translates to CASSQAQQGFQPQHF.

The DNA for the CDR3 is TGTGCCACCAGCAGAGAGGACAGGGGATACTATGGCTACACCTTC. Translating gives CATSREDRGYYGYTF. The chain couples TRBV15 to TRBJ1-2; TRBD1 matches at 9 bases. The germline V gene has CDR1 LNHNV and CDR2 YYDKDF (reference sequence). The CDR3 contains 15 residues. J was trimmed by 3 bases and V by 0 bases; bases with no gene match: 2.

The DNA of the CDR3 is TGTGCTAGTGGTACGACAGGGAGCTATGGCTACACCTTC. This codes for CASGTTGSYGYTF. V usage is TRBV12-5 and J usage is TRBJ1-2, with TRBD1 identical over 7 bases. The V and J ends lost 5 bases and 4 bases, in that order; junction bases with no gene match: 4. The germline CDR1 and CDR2 sequences are LGHNT and FRNRAP. The CDR3 runs 13 residues. The full variable domain, in which reference TRBV12-5 and TRBJ1-2 provide the parts outside the CDR3, is DARVTQTPRHKVTEMGQEVTMRCQPILGHNTVFWYRQTMMQGLELLAYFRNRAPLDDSGMPKDRFSAEMPDATLATLKIQPSEPRDSAVYFCASGTTGSYGYTFGSGTRLTVV.

The V call is TRBV5-8, the J call TRBJ2-7; the match to TRBD2 covers 7 bases. The CDR3 has 12 amino acids. Germline CDR1 and CDR2: SGHTS and YDEGEE. Trimming at V came to 7 bases and at J to 7 bases, leaving 8 bases not matched to a gene. CDR3 region: CASRGRVREQYF. As DNA, the CDR3 is TGTGCCAGCCGAGGGAGGGTTCGGGAGCAGTACTTC.

The chain uses TRBV7-2 and TRBJ1-5; no clear D gene. This CDR3 contains 14 residues. CDR1 and CDR2 from the germline V gene are SGHTA and FQGNSA. V was pared by 1 base and J by 0 bases, with 4 bases between. CDR3 sequence (DNA): TGTGCCAGCAGCTTAGACAGTAGCAATCAGCCCCAGCATTTT. Protein product: CASSLDSSNQPQHF.

About this clone itself: Other DNA sequences from this sample encode an identical CDR3 as well. The chain links TRBV6-1 to TRBJ1-1; TRBD1 matches at 9 bases. The ends lost 7 bases at V and 2 bases at J; junction bases unmatched: 5. The CDR3 spans 14 residues. CDR1 MNHNS and CDR2 SASEGT come from the germline V gene. The CDR3 loop reads CASTSGQGNTEAFF. CDR3 in DNA: TGTGCCAGCACCTCGGGACAGGGAAACACTGAAGCTTTCTTT.

The chain has TRBV5-6 and TRBJ1-4; TRBD1 matches 7 bases. The junction had 5 bases not matched to a gene; V was cut back by 4 bases and J by 14 bases. The CDR3 totals 11 residues. CDR1 is SGHDT and CDR2 is YYEEEE in the germline V gene. DNA of the CDR3: TGTGCCAGCAGCCCAGGGACAGAGCTGTTTTTT. It encodes CASSPGTELFF.

The V gene is TRBV11-2, the J gene TRBJ1-2; D ambiguous. The CDR3 is made up of 15 amino acids. The germline V gene encodes CDR1 SGHAT and CDR2 FQNNGV. Between the trimmed V and J ends, which lost 1 base and 5 bases, there was a span of 14 bases. CDR3 protein: CASSLGAGDGYGYTF. In nucleotides, the CDR3 is TGTGCCAGCAGCTTAGGTGCGGGAGATGGGTATGGCTACACCTTC.

CDR3 region: CASSLNVISGRRAYNEQFF. Written as DNA, the CDR3 is TGTGCCAGCAGCTTAAATGTTATATCCGGTCGGAGAGCCTACAATGAGCAGTTCTTC. This chain joins TRBV7-6 and TRBJ2-1; D is unresolved. V was clipped by 2 bases and J by 2 bases, with 22 bases between them. This CDR3 has 19 amino acids. CDR1 and CDR2 (germline): SGHVS, FNYEAQ.

V gene TRBV5-6 combines with J gene TRBJ2-3; no definite D call. From germline, CDR1 is SGHDT and CDR2 YYEEEE. The CDR3 spans 11 residues. V lost 4 bases, J lost 6 bases, and 6 bases lay in between. CDR3 in amino acids: CASSIRDTQYF. Written as DNA, the CDR3 is TGTGCCAGCAGCATCAGGGATACGCAGTATTTT. The full variable domain, with the rest looked up from reference TRBV5-6 and TRBJ2-3, is DAGVTQSPTHLIKTRGQQVTLRCSPKSGHDTVSWYQQALGQGPQFIFQYYEEEERQRGNFPDRFSGHQFPNYSSELNVNALLLGDSALYLCASSIRDTQYFGPGTRLTVL.

The rearrangement links TRBV6-5 to TRBJ2-7; a weak D match, TRBD1 (5 bases). Trimming took 5 bases from V and 1 from J, leaving 15 bases between them. Looked up from germline, CDR1 is MNHEY and CDR2 is SVGAGI. The CDR3 sequence is 15 residues long. The DNA for the CDR3 is TGTGCCAGCAGTGGGGCTACCCAGGGTTCCTACGAGCAGTACTTC. Translating gives CASSGATQGSYEQYF.

The chain has TRBV7-6 and TRBJ2-7; weak D call: TRBD1 (5 bases). The CDR3 is 15 residues long. The ends were cut back, 3 bases at V and 1 base at J, with 13 bases in the middle. The germline gives CDR1 SGHVS, CDR2 FNYEAQ. The CDR3 sequence: CASSFGRAPSYEQYF. The CDR3 nucleotides read TGTGCCAGCAGCTTCGGCAGGGCCCCGTCCTACGAGCAGTACTTC.

Points on this clone: At the DNA level, this CDR3 is encoded by other sequences in the same sample as well. The chain uses TRBV9 and TRBJ2-2; the match to TRBD2 covers 8 bases. This CDR3 is built from 16 residues. The trim removed 4 bases at V and 6 bases at J, leaving 11 bases unmatched. In germline, CDR1 is SGDLS, CDR2 YYNGEE. The CDR3 here is CASSPRLAGGAGELFF. The DNA of the CDR3 is TGTGCCAGCAGCCCCCGACTTGCGGGAGGAGCCGGGGAGCTGTTTTTT.